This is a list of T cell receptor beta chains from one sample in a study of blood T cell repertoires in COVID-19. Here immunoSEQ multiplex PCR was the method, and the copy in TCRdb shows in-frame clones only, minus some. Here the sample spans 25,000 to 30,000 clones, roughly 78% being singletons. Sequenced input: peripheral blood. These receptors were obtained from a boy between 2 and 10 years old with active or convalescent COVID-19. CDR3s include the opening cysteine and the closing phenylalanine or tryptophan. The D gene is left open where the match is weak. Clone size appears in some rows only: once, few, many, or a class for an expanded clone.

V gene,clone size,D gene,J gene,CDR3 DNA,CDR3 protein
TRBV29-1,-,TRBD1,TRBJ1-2,TGCAGCGTCGGACTGACAGGGAATGACTACACCTTC,CSVGLTGNDYTF
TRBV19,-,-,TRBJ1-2,TGTGCCAGTAGTATAATTACAACCACCCACTATGGCTACACCTTC,CASSIITTTHYGYTF
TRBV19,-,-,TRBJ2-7,TGTGCCAGTAGTATTAAGACTAGTTCTCCCTCCTACGAGCAGTACTTC,CASSIKTSSPSYEQYF
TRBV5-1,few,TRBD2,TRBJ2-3,TGCGCCAGCAGCTTGCCGCGGGGGGGCGCAGATACGCAGTATTTT,CASSLPRGGADTQYF
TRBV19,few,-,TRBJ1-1,TGTGCCAGTAGTAGGGGTTTCGACAGAGCTTTCTTT,CASSRGFDRAFF
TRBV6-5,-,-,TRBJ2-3,TGTGCCCCTACGGGCGGGGACCGCACAGATACGCAGTATTTT,CAPTGGDRTDTQYF
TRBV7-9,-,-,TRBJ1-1,TGTGCCAGCACCACGCGGGCTGAAGCTTTCTTT,CASTTRAEAFF
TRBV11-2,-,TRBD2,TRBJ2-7,TGTGCCAGCAGCCCCTGGACTAGCGGGAATCCCTACGAGCAGTACTTC,CASSPWTSGNPYEQYF
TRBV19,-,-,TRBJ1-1,TGTGCCAGTAGTATAGATCTCAGAGGATTGAACACTGAAGCTTTCTTT,CASSIDLRGLNTEAFF
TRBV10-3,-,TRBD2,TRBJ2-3,TGTGCCATCAGCCCCGGGCGGGGGGAAACAGATACGCAGTATTTT,CAISPGRGETDTQYF
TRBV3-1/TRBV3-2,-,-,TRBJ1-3,TGTGCCAGCAGTCTGTACACCCCTCGGGGCTCTGGAAACACCATATATTTT,CASSLYTPRGSGNTIYF
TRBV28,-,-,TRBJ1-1,TGTGCCATCTCAGAAATGTATATGAACACTGAAGCTTTCTTT,CAISEMYMNTEAFF
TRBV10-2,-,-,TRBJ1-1,TGCGCCAGCAGTGGCAGGAACACTGAAGCTTTCTTT,CASSGRNTEAFF
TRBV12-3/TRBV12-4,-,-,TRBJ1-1,TGTGCCAGCAGTTTACGCGGCAACACTGAAGCTTTCTTT,CASSLRGNTEAFF
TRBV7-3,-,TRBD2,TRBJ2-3,TGTGCCAGCAGCTTAGCGGGGGGGCTTTCAGATACGCAGTATTTT,CASSLAGGLSDTQYF
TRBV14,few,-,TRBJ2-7,TGTGCCAGCAGCCAAATGACAAAATCCTACGAGCAGTACTTC,CASSQMTKSYEQYF
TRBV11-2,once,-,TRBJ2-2,TGTGCCAGCAGCTTTCTCGCGTACGCGAACACCGGGGAGCTGTTTTTT,CASSFLAYANTGELFF
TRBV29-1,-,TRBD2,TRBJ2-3,TGCAGCGTCCGCGCGGGAGGCACAGATACGCAGTATTTT,CSVRAGGTDTQYF
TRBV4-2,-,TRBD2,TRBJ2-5,TGTGCCAGCAGCCAGTCTTCAGCGGGGGTGTACCAAGAGACCCAGTACTTC,CASSQSSAGVYQETQYF
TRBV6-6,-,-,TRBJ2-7,TGTGCCAGCAGTTTAAATAGGGACACCAGTTACGAGCAGTACTTC,CASSLNRDTSYEQYF
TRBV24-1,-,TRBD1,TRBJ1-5,TGTGCCACCAGCAACTCCGGGACAGTTTATAGCAATCAGCCCCAGCATTTT,CATSNSGTVYSNQPQHF
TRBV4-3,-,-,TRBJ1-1,TGCGCCAGCAGCCAAGAATTCATCGGAGGGGCAGGGAACACTGAAGCTTTCTTT,CASSQEFIGGAGNTEAFF
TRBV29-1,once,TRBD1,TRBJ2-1,TGCAGCGTTGTAAAGTGGCAGGGGGTCGATGAGCAGTTCTTC,CSVVKWQGVDEQFF
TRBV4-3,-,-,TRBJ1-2,TGCGCCAGCAGCCAGAGCCTTGACTATGGCTACACCTTC,CASSQSLDYGYTF
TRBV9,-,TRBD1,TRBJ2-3,TGTGCCAGCAGCGTTTACAGGGGTTATACGCAGTATTTT,CASSVYRGYTQYF
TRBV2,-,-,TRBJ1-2,TGTGCCAGCAGTGATAGACAGGCCTATGGCTACACCTTC,CASSDRQAYGYTF
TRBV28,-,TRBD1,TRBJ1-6,TGTGCCAGCAGTTCACCCCCGGAGGGGGCAGCTTCACCCCTCCACTTT,CASSSPPEGAASPLHF
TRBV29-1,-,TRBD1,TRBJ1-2,TGCAGCGTAATTACAGGGGGCGATGGCTACACCTTC,CSVITGGDGYTF
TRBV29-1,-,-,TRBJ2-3,TGCAGCGTTGTGGAACAGGGCACAGATACGCAGTATTTT,CSVVEQGTDTQYF
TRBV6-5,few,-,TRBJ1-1,TGTGCCAGCAGTCGGGTGAGGAACACTGAAGCTTTCTTT,CASSRVRNTEAFF
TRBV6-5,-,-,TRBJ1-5,TGTGCCAGCAGAACCCCACAGGCCCCGTGGCCCCAGCATTTT,CASRTPQAPWPQHF
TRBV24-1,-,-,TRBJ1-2,TGTGCCACCAGTGATCCGCAGACAGGCCCGGATGGCTACACCTTC,CATSDPQTGPDGYTF
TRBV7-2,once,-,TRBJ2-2,TGTGCCAGCAGCTTTAGCAGGGGGAACACCGGGGAGCTGTTTTTT,CASSFSRGNTGELFF
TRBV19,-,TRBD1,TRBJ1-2,TGTGCCAGTAGTTCAAAGACAGGGGGAAGTCAGGCTGGCTACACCTTC,CASSSKTGGSQAGYTF
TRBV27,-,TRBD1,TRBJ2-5,TGTGCCAGCAGTTGGGACAGGGGGCAAGAGACCCAGTACTTC,CASSWDRGQETQYF
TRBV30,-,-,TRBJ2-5,TGTGCCTGGAGTCCCTCACTAGAGACCCAGTACTTC,CAWSPSLETQYF
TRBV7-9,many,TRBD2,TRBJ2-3,TGTGCCAGCAGCTTATCGCGGACTAGCGGGAGCACAGATACGCAGTATTTT,CASSLSRTSGSTDTQYF
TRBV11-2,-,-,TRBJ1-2,TGTGCCAGCACCCCGGGCGGGGAAGGTGGCTACACCTTC,CASTPGGEGGYTF
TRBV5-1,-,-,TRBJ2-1,TGCGCCAGCAGCCTCCGCGGGGACAGCTCCTACAATGAGCAGTTCTTC,CASSLRGDSSYNEQFF
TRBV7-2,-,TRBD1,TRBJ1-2,TGTGCCAGCAGCCCGGACAGGGGGCGGTATGGCTACACCTTC,CASSPDRGRYGYTF
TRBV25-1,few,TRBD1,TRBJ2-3,TGTGCCAGCAGCCCTTTTACAGGGGAAAATACAGATACGCAGTATTTT,CASSPFTGENTDTQYF
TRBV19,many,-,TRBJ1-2,TGTGCCAGTACCGATACGTTCGATGGGGGGTTCTATGGCTACACCTTC,CASTDTFDGGFYGYTF
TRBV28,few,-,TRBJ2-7,TGTGCCAGCAGTCCTCTCGTTGCGTCCCTCAGCGCCTACGAGCAGTACTTC,CASSPLVASLSAYEQYF
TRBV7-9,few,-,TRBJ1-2,TGTGCCAGCAGCGATCGACAGGCCATAACCTTC,CASSDRQAITF
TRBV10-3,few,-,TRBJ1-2,TGTGCCATCAGTCCAGAAAAGACGGGCTATGGCTACACCTTC,CAISPEKTGYGYTF